The rows below give T cell receptor beta chains drawn from one sample of a study of T cell repertoires in cytomegalovirus infection. These receptors have no identified antigens. TCRdb called the reads again in MiXCR, with one record for every CDR3 protein. Here the sample spans roughly 180,000 distinct CDR3 sequences, roughly a fifth being singletons. Here the sequenced sample was CD8+ T cells from cultured PBMCs, taken from culture after CMV antigen stimulation. The receptors shown here come from a human donor in good health (CMV status not recorded). Some clones in this sample may be carry-over from other donors' samples. Both conserved end residues are part of each CDR3. The D gene is left open where the match is weak.

D | J | V | CDR3
- | TRBJ2-7 | TRBV23-1 | CASTDGHRSYEQYF
TRBD2 | TRBJ2-3 | TRBV15 | CATSRDRLAGDTQYF
- | TRBJ2-6 | TRBV7-3 | CASSLIGANVLTF
TRBD2 | TRBJ2-3 | TRBV7-2 | CASSLTAGGRADTQYF
TRBD1 | TRBJ1-4 | TRBV7-9 | CASSGKGDRDEKLFF
- | TRBJ2-7 | TRBV28 | CATLGYEQYF
TRBD1 | TRBJ2-6 | TRBV7-9 | CASSSALQGQGSGANVLTF
TRBD2 | TRBJ2-1 | TRBV7-6 | CASSLGTSGGDEQFF
- | TRBJ1-1 | TRBV7-8 | CASSLGTAKNTEAFF
TRBD2 | TRBJ2-3 | TRBV14 | CASSQRGPGLVIDTQYF
- | TRBJ2-3 | TRBV5-5 | CASSLALPGEPDTQYF
- | TRBJ2-5 | TRBV27 | CASSLSSGLQETQYF
- | TRBJ2-1 | TRBV27 | CASSLAQPYNNEQFF
- | TRBJ2-7 | TRBV7-9 | CASSSHREGSSSYEQYF
- | TRBJ2-3 | TRBV6-1 | CASSARLSTDTQYF
TRBD1 | TRBJ2-7 | TRBV7-8 | CASSANRGHEQYF
- | TRBJ2-7 | TRBV20-1 | CSARSGGSYEQYF
- | TRBJ1-4 | TRBV7-2 | CASSSSPSQLFF
- | TRBJ1-6 | TRBV28 | CASSFGGALTFNSPLHF
- | TRBJ2-7 | TRBV6-6 | CASSPREWPDSYEQYF
TRBD2 | TRBJ2-7 | TRBV7-8 | CASNYGGDVSSYEQYF
- | TRBJ1-6 | TRBV7-2 | CASSLSLPYNSPLHF
- | TRBJ2-7 | TRBV4-1 | CASSQAPANEQYF
- | TRBJ1-5 | TRBV27 | CASSFTGNNQPQHF
TRBD1 | TRBJ2-6 | TRBV7-2 | CASSPPRNRGDVLTF
TRBD2 | TRBJ2-2 | TRBV28 | CASSLMNKRGNTGELFF
- | TRBJ2-1 | TRBV7-9 | CASSRLDPFEQFF
- | TRBJ2-5 | TRBV7-2 | CASSLISLRTGVKETQYF
- | TRBJ1-1 | TRBV12-3/TRBV12-4 | CASSFGETLKAFF
- | TRBJ1-1 | TRBV12-3/TRBV12-4 | CASSQGRWGAFF
- | TRBJ2-7 | TRBV12-3/TRBV12-4 | CASSLYISYEQYF
- | TRBJ2-1 | TRBV20-1 | CSARGRDTYEQFF
- | TRBJ2-2 | TRBV12-3/TRBV12-4 | CASSDSPTGELFF
- | TRBJ1-1 | TRBV6-5 | CASSYSGTLNTEAFF
TRBD1 | TRBJ2-7 | TRBV7-2 | CASSPWTGPYEQYF
- | TRBJ1-4 | TRBV7-8 | CASSEPGSNEKLFF
TRBD1 | TRBJ2-7 | TRBV7-9 | CASSRQGALGYEQYF
TRBD1 | TRBJ1-1 | TRBV27 | CASSPLDRVDTEAFF
- | TRBJ1-1 | TRBV2 | CASSEAQLMNTEAFF
- | TRBJ2-1 | TRBV29-1 | CSGGVAGAYNEQFF
- | TRBJ1-5 | TRBV4-1 | CASSQNGAGQPQHF
TRBD1 | TRBJ2-1 | TRBV27 | CASSLGTGGGYEQFF
TRBD1 | TRBJ1-2 | TRBV6-1 | CASSEVNWDSSNYGYTF
- | TRBJ2-3 | TRBV28 | CASSPLSGTDTQYF
TRBD1 | TRBJ1-4 | TRBV20-1 | CSATGQGTVYEKLFF
- | TRBJ2-3 | TRBV15 | CATSRELRAGSTDTQYF
TRBD2 | TRBJ2-1 | TRBV6-6 | CASSSRTSGGYNEQFF
TRBD1 | TRBJ2-5 | TRBV4-1 | CASSQEMGQGETQYF
- | TRBJ2-5 | TRBV20-1 | CSASVSGPQETQYF
TRBD2 | TRBJ2-3 | TRBV6-5 | CASSRLAESTDTQYF
- | TRBJ1-1 | TRBV2 | CASSGPGERLNTEAFF
- | TRBJ2-1 | TRBV7-8 | CASSLAPGHNEQFF